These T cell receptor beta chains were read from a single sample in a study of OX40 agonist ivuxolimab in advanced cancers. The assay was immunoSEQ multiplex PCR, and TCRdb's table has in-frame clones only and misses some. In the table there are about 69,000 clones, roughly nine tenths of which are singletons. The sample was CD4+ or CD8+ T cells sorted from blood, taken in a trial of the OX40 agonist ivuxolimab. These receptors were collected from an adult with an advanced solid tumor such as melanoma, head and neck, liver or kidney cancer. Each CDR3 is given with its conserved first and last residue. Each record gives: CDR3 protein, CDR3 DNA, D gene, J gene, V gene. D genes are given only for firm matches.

CDR3: CASSLFRSGELFF
DNA: TGTGCCAGCAGCTTGTTCCGATCTGGGGAGCTGTTTTTT
D: .
J: TRBJ2-2
V: TRBV5-6

CDR3: CASSLAKTDTQYF
DNA: TGTGCCAGCAGCTTAGCGAAAACGGATACGCAGTATTTT
D: .
J: TRBJ2-3
V: TRBV7-9

CDR3: CASSLDLNQPQHF
DNA: TGTGCCAGCAGCTTAGACCTCAATCAGCCCCAGCATTTT
D: .
J: TRBJ1-5
V: TRBV7-8

CDR3: CASSLDWAKNIQYF
DNA: TGCGCCAGCAGCTTGGATTGGGCCAAAAACATTCAGTACTTC
D: .
J: TRBJ2-4
V: TRBV5-1

CDR3: CASSQETSGRSDTQYF
DNA: TGTGCCAGCAGCCAAGAGACTAGCGGGAGGTCAGATACGCAGTATTTT
D: TRBD2
J: TRBJ2-3
V: TRBV4-2

CDR3: CASSLGSTNIQYF
DNA: TGTGCCAGCAGCTTAGGATCAACGAACATTCAGTACTTC
D: .
J: TRBJ2-4
V: TRBV7-8

CDR3: CASSLQPGTSGRMSEQYF
DNA: TGTGCCAGCAGCCTGCAACCCGGGACTAGCGGGAGAATGAGCGAGCAGTACTTC
D: TRBD2
J: TRBJ2-7
V: TRBV7-2

CDR3: CASSGGSETSSYNEQLF
DNA: TGTGCCAGCAGTGGTGGTTCCGAAACTAGCTCCTACAATGAGCAGCTCTTC
D: .
J: TRBJ2-1
V: TRBV2

CDR3: CASSPLPATDTQYF
DNA: TGTGCCAGCTCACCACTACCCGCTACAGATACGCAGTATTTT
D: .
J: TRBJ2-3
V: TRBV18

CDR3: CASSNRADNQPQHF
DNA: TGTGCCAGCAGTAACCGGGCCGACAATCAGCCCCAGCATTTT
D: .
J: TRBJ1-5
V: TRBV6-1

CDR3: CASSYGTENEKLFF
DNA: TGTGCCAGCAGCTACGGGACAGAGAATGAAAAACTGTTTTTT
D: TRBD1
J: TRBJ1-4
V: TRBV28

CDR3: CASSQGQGAGETQYF
DNA: TGCGCCAGCAGCCAGGGACAGGGGGCAGGGGAGACCCAGTACTTC
D: TRBD1
J: TRBJ2-5
V: TRBV4-1

CDR3: CAWGAGTSGSGETQYF
DNA: TGTGCCTGGGGGGCTGGGACTAGCGGGAGTGGAGAGACCCAGTACTTC
D: TRBD2
J: TRBJ2-5
V: TRBV30

CDR3: CASSLTGFFETQYF
DNA: TGTGCCAGCAGCCTGACAGGGTTTTTCGAGACCCAGTACTTC
D: TRBD1
J: TRBJ2-5
V: TRBV28

CDR3: CASSLDPEGYGYTF
DNA: TGTGCCAGCAGCTTAGATCCAGAGGGCTATGGCTACACCTTC
D: .
J: TRBJ1-2
V: TRBV11-2

CDR3: CASSTLQGNTGELFF
DNA: TGTGCCAGCTCAACCTTACAGGGGAACACCGGGGAGCTGTTTTTT
D: .
J: TRBJ2-2
V: TRBV18

CDR3: CASSLVGQGMEQFF
DNA: TGTGCCAGCAGCTTAGTCGGGCAGGGGATGGAGCAGTTCTTC
D: .
J: TRBJ2-1
V: TRBV7-9

CDR3: CASSLGGELQVIFETQYF
DNA: TGTGCCAGCAGCTTGGGGGGCGAACTCCAAGTTATTTTCGAGACCCAGTACTTC
D: .
J: TRBJ2-5
V: TRBV5-4

CDR3: CASSQREGPYEQYF
DNA: TGTGCCAGCAGCCAGCGGGAGGGCCCCTACGAGCAGTACTTC
D: TRBD2
J: TRBJ2-7
V: TRBV14

CDR3: CASSLLFGMNTEAFF
DNA: TGTGCCAGCAGCCTACTTTTTGGGATGAACACTGAAGCTTTCTTT
D: .
J: TRBJ1-1
V: TRBV13

CDR3: CASRASGNYNEQFF
DNA: TGTGCCAGCAGGGCTAGCGGGAACTACAATGAGCAGTTCTTC
D: TRBD2
J: TRBJ2-1
V: TRBV6-5

CDR3: CASILAGANNEQFF
DNA: TGTGCCAGCATTTTAGCGGGCGCAAATAATGAGCAGTTCTTC
D: TRBD2
J: TRBJ2-1
V: TRBV6-1

CDR3: CASSHYSQAKRGDTQYF
DNA: TGTGCCAGCAGCCATTATTCACAGGCCAAGAGAGGAGATACGCAGTATTTT
D: .
J: TRBJ2-3
V: TRBV5-8

CDR3: CSARNRNEQFF
DNA: TGCAGTGCTAGGAACCGCAATGAGCAGTTCTTC
D: .
J: TRBJ2-1
V: TRBV20-1

CDR3: CSATNKYGYTF
DNA: TGCAGTGCCACGAATAAATATGGCTACACCTTC
D: .
J: TRBJ1-2
V: TRBV20-1

CDR3: CASSLVAGSHEQYF
DNA: TGTGCCAGCAGCTTGGTAGCAGGGAGCCACGAGCAGTACTTC
D: .
J: TRBJ2-7
V: TRBV5-6

CDR3: CASSLFLGQFF
DNA: TGTGCCAGCAGCTTATTTTTAGGGCAGTTCTTC
D: .
J: TRBJ2-1
V: TRBV7-9

CDR3: CASKTGSQETQYF
DNA: TGTGCCAGCAAAACAGGATCCCAAGAGACCCAGTACTTC
D: .
J: TRBJ2-5
V: TRBV6-6

CDR3: CASRGTSGRSEQFF
DNA: TGTGCCAGCAGGGGGACTAGCGGGAGGAGTGAGCAGTTCTTC
D: TRBD2
J: TRBJ2-1
V: TRBV27